This T cell receptor (beta chain) was obtained from a study of vaccination effects on CD4 cells after COVID-19. Study in general: After expansion with viral peptide pools in the ViraFEST assay, antigen-specific CD4+ T cells were sequenced. As their vaccination, participants received two doses of either BNT162b2 or mRNA-1273. They grew approximately 2.1 million PBMC in each well, adding around 10 IU/ml IL-2 and approximately 9.2 ug/ml peptides.

CDR3 length equals 14 residues. V lost 5 bases to trimming and J lost 6 bases, with 14 bases between them. CDR1 and CDR2 from the germline V gene are SEHNR and FQNEAQ (reference sequence). Of note for this clone: Antigen specificity is unknown.

CD4+ T cell isolation took place after more than eight days of culture. Previously uninfected by SARS-CoV-2, the vaccine recipients also showed negative nucleocapsid antibodies. Measured with immunoSEQ multiplex PCR; TCRdb has only the in-frame clones, and not every one. The sample has approximately 40,000 clones; 82% are singletons. The specimen comprised CD4+ T cells from PBMCs cultured without peptide, sampled before COVID-19 vaccination. This chain uses TRBV7-9 with TRBJ2-1; possible D gene TRBD1, 6 bases. The receptor's source is a human donor who received a COVID-19 vaccine. The CDR3 nucleotides read TGTGCCAGCAGCCCACAGGGTGGAGGCAATGAGCAGTTCTTC. This gives the protein CASSPQGGGNEQFF.